This is a list of T cell receptor beta chains from one sample in a study of identical twins. TCRdb used MiXCR to reprocess the 5' RACE reads, holding one entry per CDR3 protein. This table holds about 720,000 distinct CDR3 sequences, approximately 9% found once. The same data also went into a second study, on yellow fever vaccine responses in identical twins.

Input material: PBMCs. The receptor source for this set is a woman younger than 30 in good health. Each CDR3 is given with its conserved first and last residue. D genes are given only for firm matches. Size tells how often a clone was seen (once, few, many) or the class of an expanded clone, and some rows leave it out.

CDR3 length | clone size | D gene | J gene | V gene | CDR3 DNA | CDR3 protein
14 | few | - | TRBJ2-3 | TRBV25-1 | TGTGCCAGCAGTGAATCCCCACACACAGATACGCAGTATTTT | CASSESPHTDTQYF
15 | few | - | TRBJ2-3 | TRBV10-2 | TGCGCCAGCAGGAGGGGGGGGACAGCGTCAGATACGCAGTATTTT | CASRRGGTASDTQYF
14 | few | - | TRBJ1-4 | TRBV5-1 | TGCGCCAGCACCGCTTATTATTTAGATGAAAAACTGTTTTTT | CASTAYYLDEKLFF
14 | few | TRBD2 | TRBJ2-1 | TRBV27 | TGTGCCAGCAGTTTCCGGGAGGGGTACAATGAGCAGTTCTTC | CASSFREGYNEQFF
13 | - | - | TRBJ2-1 | TRBV24-1 | TGTGCCACCAGTGATGCGGGAATGTATGAGCAGTTCTTC | CATSDAGMYEQFF
12 | - | - | TRBJ2-7 | TRBV20-1 | TGCAGTGCTAGCGCAAGCGCCTACGAGCAGTACTTC | CSASASAYEQYF
15 | many | TRBD1 | TRBJ2-5 | TRBV29-1 | TGCAGCGTCGCCAACCCGGGACAGTTTCAAGAGACCCAGTACTTC | CSVANPGQFQETQYF
15 | few | TRBD1 | TRBJ2-5 | TRBV28 | TGTGCCAGCAGATCCGGGACAGCTCTCCAAGAGACCCAGTACTTC | CASRSGTALQETQYF
15 | - | - | TRBJ2-2 | TRBV12-3/TRBV12-4 | TGTGCCAGCAGTTTAGGTAGCAGCCCCGCCGGGGAGCTGTTTTTT | CASSLGSSPAGELFF
13 | many | TRBD1 | TRBJ2-5 | TRBV5-1 | TGCGCCAGCAGCCCGACAGGGAAGGAGACCCAGTACTTC | CASSPTGKETQYF
14 | many | - | TRBJ2-2 | TRBV7-9 | TGTGCCAGCAGCTCAGGAGGGGACACCGGGGAGCTGTTTTTT | CASSSGGDTGELFF
15 | - | - | TRBJ1-4 | TRBV7-9 | TGTGCCAGCAGCTTACACAGCAATATAATGAAAGAACTGTTTTTT | CASSLHSNIMKELFF
14 | few | - | TRBJ2-5 | TRBV20-1 | TGCAGTGCTATTCCATCCCTCCGCCAAGAGACCCAGTACTTC | CSAIPSLRQETQYF
19 | few | - | TRBJ1-5 | TRBV5-1 | TGCGCCAGCATCCTTCGACGGGTTGGTGTCAGATATAGCAATCAGCCCCAGCATTTT | CASILRRVGVRYSNQPQHF
11 | - | TRBD1 | TRBJ1-1 | TRBV28 | TGTGCCAGCAGTTTACAGGGGGTAGCTTTCTTT | CASSLQGVAFF
15 | few | TRBD1 | TRBJ2-7 | TRBV5-1 | TGCGCCAGCAGCGCCCGGGGACAGGTTACCTACGAGCAGTACTTC | CASSARGQVTYEQYF
14 | few | - | TRBJ2-1 | TRBV6-2/TRBV6-3 | TGTGCCAGCAGTGACGGGCCTATCTACAATGAGCAGTTCTTC | CASSDGPIYNEQFF
16 | - | - | TRBJ2-5 | TRBV21-1 | TGTGCCAGCAGCAAAGCTGGTCCCGACAGCAAAGAGACCCAGTACTTC | CASSKAGPDSKETQYF
12 | - | - | TRBJ2-7 | TRBV6-5 | TGTGCCAGCAGACAACAGGGAGGCGAGCAGTACTTC | CASRQQGGEQYF
16 | - | TRBD1 | TRBJ2-7 | TRBV10-3 | TGTGCCATCAGTCCCGGACAGGGGACGGGGGTCTACGAGCAGTACTTC | CAISPGQGTGVYEQYF
15 | few | - | TRBJ2-5 | TRBV7-2 | TGTGCCAGCAGCTTAGAAGCCGGGCCCTCCCGGACCCAGTACTTC | CASSLEAGPSRTQYF
18 | - | TRBD2 | TRBJ2-3 | TRBV28 | TGTGCCAGCAGTTTATCCCTCCTGACTAGCGGGGTTGGAGATACGCAGTATTTT | CASSLSLLTSGVGDTQYF
14 | few | - | TRBJ2-2 | TRBV12-3/TRBV12-4 | TGTGCCAGCAGTCCGAGGGTTGACACCGGGGAGCTGTTTTTT | CASSPRVDTGELFF
16 | - | TRBD1 | TRBJ1-1 | TRBV6-1 | TGTGCCAGCAGATGGACAGGGGGCTACGTGAACACTGAAGCTTTCTTT | CASRWTGGYVNTEAFF
14 | few | TRBD1 | TRBJ2-2 | TRBV27 | TGTGCCAGCAGTTCCAACAGGGGAACCGGGGAGCTGTTTTTT | CASSSNRGTGELFF
14 | many | - | TRBJ1-1 | TRBV3-1 | TGTGCCAGCAGCCAAGAGGTGATGAACACTGAAGCTTTCTTT | CASSQEVMNTEAFF
14 | few | - | TRBJ2-5 | TRBV5-1 | TGCGCCAGCAGCTTGGAGGGGGACACGATCGACCAGTACTTC | CASSLEGDTIDQYF
13 | - | - | TRBJ1-1 | TRBV20-1 | TGCAGTGCTAGTAACAGACTGAACACTGAAGCTTTCTTT | CSASNRLNTEAFF
12 | few | - | TRBJ2-5 | TRBV11-2 | TGTGCCAGCAGCCCCGGCGAATGGACCCAGTACTTC | CASSPGEWTQYF
14 | few | - | TRBJ1-1 | TRBV28 | TGTGCCAGCAGTTTGTCCGTAATCGGCACTGAAGCTTTCTTT | CASSLSVIGTEAFF
15 | many | - | TRBJ2-3 | TRBV12-3/TRBV12-4 | TGTGCCAGCAGTTTAGCGCCGGGTTCCACAGATACGCAGTATTTT | CASSLAPGSTDTQYF
13 | few | - | TRBJ2-3 | TRBV7-2 | TGTGCCAGCAGCTTGTGGAGGACAGATACGCAGTATTTT | CASSLWRTDTQYF
16 | - | TRBD2 | TRBJ2-5 | TRBV7-9 | TGTGCCAGCAGCCACGCCCGGCGGGGGGGACAAGAGACCCAGTACTTC | CASSHARRGGQETQYF
13 | many | - | TRBJ2-5 | TRBV25-1 | TGTGCCAGCAGTGTCGCAGGCCAAGAGACCCAGTACTTC | CASSVAGQETQYF
12 | few | - | TRBJ2-1 | TRBV28 | TGTGCCAGCAGATCATCTTTCAATGAGCAGTTCTTC | CASRSSFNEQFF
13 | many | - | TRBJ1-2 | TRBV7-3 | TGTGCCAGCAGCTTGTCGCCAGACTATGGCTACACCTTC | CASSLSPDYGYTF
15 | many | - | TRBJ2-1 | TRBV6-2/TRBV6-3 | TGTGCCAGCGGCCCAGCTGGCGGCTCCTACAATGAGCAGTTCTTC | CASGPAGGSYNEQFF
18 | - | - | TRBJ2-5 | TRBV11-1 | TGTGCCAGCAGCTTTTCAGGATTAGCGGCCATGTACCAAGAGACCCAGTACTTC | CASSFSGLAAMYQETQYF
16 | few | - | TRBJ2-3 | TRBV4-3 | TGCGCCAGCAGCCAAGCTAGCCGCGATAGCACAGATACGCAGTATTTT | CASSQASRDSTDTQYF
11 | - | - | TRBJ2-3 | TRBV6-6 | TGTGCCATCGGGATTCTAGATACGCAGTATTTT | CAIGILDTQYF
16 | few | TRBD1 | TRBJ2-1 | TRBV6-1 | TGTGCCAGCAGTGAATTAGGACAGGGGGCTGGTAATGAGCAGTTCTTC | CASSELGQGAGNEQFF
15 | few | - | TRBJ2-7 | TRBV7-9 | TGTGCCAGCAGCTCGACAGCTGAGAGAATCTACGAGCAGTACTTC | CASSSTAERIYEQYF
12 | few | - | TRBJ2-1 | TRBV29-1 | TGCAGCGGAAGCCTAGCGAACTATGAGCAGTTCTTC | CSGSLANYEQFF
18 | few | TRBD1 | TRBJ2-3 | TRBV2 | TGTGCCAGCAGTGATCTGGGGACAGGGTGGGCTAAAACAGATACGCAGTATTTT | CASSDLGTGWAKTDTQYF
15 | - | - | TRBJ2-7 | TRBV6-2/TRBV6-3 | TGTGCCAGCAGTACCCCAGCCGCGGGATCCTACGAGCAGTACTTC | CASSTPAAGSYEQYF
16 | - | - | TRBJ2-5 | TRBV9 | TGTGCCAGCAGCGTGGGACCAAGAGGGGCCCAAGAGACCCAGTACTTC | CASSVGPRGAQETQYF
13 | many | - | TRBJ2-7 | TRBV7-9 | TGTGCCAGCACCATCCTAGCGCCCTACGAGCAGTACTTC | CASTILAPYEQYF
13 | - | - | TRBJ2-7 | TRBV4-2 | TGTGCCAGCAGCCAAGATATGCGCGACGAGCAGTACTTC | CASSQDMRDEQYF
15 | - | - | TRBJ2-3 | TRBV3-1 | TGTGCCACCAGCCAAGAAGGCAGGGACACAGATACGCAGTATTTT | CATSQEGRDTDTQYF
18 | - | - | TRBJ2-4 | TRBV9 | TGTGCCAGCAGCGTAGGCCCAGGGGGGGCCAAGGAGGAAAACATTCAGTACTTC | CASSVGPGGAKEENIQYF
16 | few | TRBD2 | TRBJ2-1 | TRBV11-2 | TGTGCCAGCAGCTCTATAGCGGGGGCGACGTACAATGAGCAGTTCTTC | CASSSIAGATYNEQFF
14 | - | TRBD2 | TRBJ2-7 | TRBV5-4 | TGTGCCAGCAGCTTCAGAGCGGGGGGGGGCGAGCAGTACTTC | CASSFRAGGGEQYF
14 | - | - | TRBJ2-1 | TRBV12-3/TRBV12-4 | TGTGCCAGCAGTCCTCGGTTCCCATACAATGAGCAGTTCTTC | CASSPRFPYNEQFF
14 | - | - | TRBJ2-3 | TRBV5-5 | TGTGCCAGCAGCCCGGCATCGAACACAGATACGCAGTATTTT | CASSPASNTDTQYF
20 | few | - | TRBJ1-5 | TRBV6-2/TRBV6-3 | TGTGCCAGCAGTTATGATATTAAGGTCGGGGGAATTGGGGGCAATCAGCCCCAGCATTTT | CASSYDIKVGGIGGNQPQHF